What follows is one T cell receptor beta chain and its context. Trimming cost V 6 bases and J 0 bases, with 9 bases left between them. CDR1 SNHLY and CDR2 FYNNEI come from the germline V gene. The CDR3 totals 14 residues. TCRdb's copy holds only in-frame clones and misses some; the assay was immunoSEQ multiplex PCR. The data hold about 90,000 clones, with about 90% observed a single time. The sample belongs to a study of T cell responses to AZD1222 COVID-19 vaccine. The sequencing used peripheral blood, collected on day 0 of AZD1222 vaccination. This sequence joins TRBV2 and TRBJ2-4; tentative D call: TRBD1 (5 bases). This TCR derives from an adult in good health. The CDR3 sequence is CASSQGLAKNIQYF. CDR3 nucleotides: TGTGCCAGCAGCCAGGGCTTAGCCAAAAACATTCAGTACTTC.